These 31 T cell receptor beta chains were all obtained from the same sample, sequenced in a study of CDR3 diversity in severe acne. TCRdb reprocessed the PCR reads with MiXCR, giving one entry per CDR3 protein. The sample yields over 85,000 distinct CDR3 sequences, roughly half seen once. Material: blood. These receptors were collected from a male donor with acne.

As for this clonotype: The junction departs from the called germline gene at one end, perhaps through a read error. This chain uses TRBV7-2 with TRBJ2-7; 8 nucleotides agree with TRBD2. The V gene's germline CDR1 is SGHTA and CDR2 FQGNSA. This CDR3 is 15 amino acids long. CDR3 DNA: TGTGCCAGCAGCTCACCGGGACTAGGGGCCTACGAGCAGTACTTT. Its translation is CASSSPGLGAYEQYF.

This clonotype was picked up a small number of times. The J gene is TRBJ2-5, the V gene TRBV20-1; D gene uncertain. The CDR3 consists of 11 residues. Looked up from germline, CDR1 is DFQATT and CDR2 is SNEGSKA (reference sequence). V lost 6 bases and J 1 base, leaving 6 bases between the germline ends. DNA of the CDR3: TGCAGTGCCCAATTCCAAGAGACCCAGTACTTC. It is translated as CSAQFQETQYF.

About this clonotype: The CDR3 end shows no conserved phenylalanine or tryptophan, and so a read error is likely. The rearrangement joins TRBV7-9 to TRBJ2-5; D is possibly TRBD1 (6 bases). V was clipped by 4 bases and J by 0 bases, with 9 bases between them. Germline CDR1 and CDR2: SEHNR and FQNEAQ (reference sequence). The CDR3 is 14 residues long. The CDR3 reads CASSYRDNQETQYL. The CDR3 DNA follows: TGTGCCAGCAGCTACCGGGACAACCAAGAGACCCAGTACCTC.

At least ten counts were recorded for this clonotype. The gene calls are TRBV12-3 or TRBV12-4 and TRBJ2-6; 7 positions agree with TRBD2. V gave up 1 base and J gave up 2 bases; unmatched junction bases: 5. The CDR3 is 17 amino acids. The CDR3 loop is CASSLEVGGAGANVLTF. DNA of the CDR3: TGTGCCAGCAGTTTAGAAGTGGGGGGGGCTGGGGCCAACGTCCTGACTTTC.

The rearrangement links TRBV9 to TRBJ2-7, with TRBD2 matching over 9 bases. The CDR3 is made up of 13 amino acids. Germline-derived CDR1 and CDR2 are SGDLS and YYNGEE. V trimming: 3 bases; J trimming: 3 bases; junction bases outside the gene matches: 1. The CDR3 nucleotides are TGTGCCAGCAGCGGGACTAGCGACTACGAGCAGTACGTC. Translated: CASSGTSDYEQYV.

J is TRBJ1-1 and V is TRBV15, with D possibly being TRBD1 (5 bases). The ends were cut back, 4 bases at V and 3 bases at J, with 9 bases in the middle. CDR3 length: 13 amino acids. From germline, CDR1 is LNHNV and CDR2 YYDKDF (reference sequence). The CDR3 spells CATSMGRYTEAFF. In DNA form, the CDR3 reads TGTGCCACCAGCATGGGGCGGTACACTGAAGCTTTCTTT.

This clonotype appeared many times. This chain uses TRBV10-3 with TRBJ2-1; no clear D gene. Germline CDR1 reads ENHRY; CDR2 reads SYGVKD. V was shortened by 4 bases and J by 7 bases, with 17 bases between the two germline ends. The CDR3 is 15 amino acids. The CDR3 region has the DNA TGTGCCATCAGTGTGACCGACTTTACTAAAAATGAGCAGTTCTTC. Amino acids: CAISVTDFTKNEQFF.

V usage is TRBV14 and J usage is TRBJ1-2; D unclear. V gave up 0 bases and J gave up 7 bases, with 3 bases separating them. The germline gives CDR1 SGHDN, CDR2 FVKESK. The CDR3 is 11 residues long. This CDR3 reads CASSQDVGYTF. CDR3 DNA sequence: TGTGCCAGCAGCCAAGATGTTGGCTACACCTTC.

The chain links TRBV12-3 or TRBV12-4 to TRBJ2-1; D may be TRBD1 (5 bases). Trimming left V 2 bases short and J 2 bases short, with 7 bases between. There are 14 residues in the CDR3. The CDR3 sequence is CASSLKGTYNEQFF. For the CDR3, the DNA is TGTGCCAGCAGTTTAAAGGGGACCTACAATGAGCAGTTCTTC.

This chain links TRBV24-1 with TRBJ1-2; D gene uncertain. The germline V and J ends were trimmed by 4 bases and 5 bases, with 13 bases remaining between them. The CDR3 loop spans 14 amino acids. CDR1 is KGHDR, CDR2 SFDVKD, per germline. The CDR3 reads CATSDPRRRYGYTF. The CDR3 bases are TGTGCCACCAGTGACCCCAGGCGCCGGTATGGCTACACCTTC.

V and J are TRBV20-1 and TRBJ2-3, with 10 bases aligning to TRBD2. Germline CDR1 DFQATT, CDR2 SNEGSKA (reference sequence). Germline trimming cut 0 bases from V and 10 bases from J; bases unmatched to any gene: 13. This CDR3 is built from 16 residues. CDR3 nucleotide sequence: TGCAGTGCTAGAGATTCCCAAACTAGCGGGACTATGTCGCAGTATTTT. Its protein is CSARDSQTSGTMSQYF.

This clonotype was picked up many times. The rearrangement uses TRBV20-1 and TRBJ1-6, with D hard to call. CDR1 and CDR2 from the germline V gene are DFQATT and SNEGSKA (reference sequence). V lost 0 bases, J lost 1 base, and 13 bases lay in between. The CDR3 covers 17 residues. CDR3 residues: CSARDLILSSYNSPLHF. The CDR3 nucleotides read TGCAGTGCTAGAGATCTTATTCTGAGTTCCTATAATTCACCCCTCCACTTT.

The rearrangement joins TRBV29-1 to TRBJ1-2, with D uncertain. The CDR3 consists of 12 residues. Germline V gene sequence: CDR1 SQVTM, CDR2 ANQGSEA. V was cut by 2 bases and J by 4 bases, with 8 bases left in between. CDR3 sequence: CSVEKELYGYTF. In nucleotides, the CDR3 is TGCAGCGTTGAAAAGGAACTCTATGGCTACACCTTC.

This clonotype showed up just once. This rearrangement joins TRBV7-1 to TRBJ2-5, with a weak D call TRBD2 (6 bases). TRBV7-1 is noted as an ORF with a role that remains uncertain. Trimming took off 5 bases at V and 5 bases at J, with 9 bases between the two ends. The CDR3 runs 12 residues. The CDR3 DNA follows: TGTGCCAGCAGCCGGGACTGGGAGACCCAGTACTTC. Protein product: CASSRDWETQYF.

The chain employs TRBV14 and TRBJ2-1; no firm D call. Trimming took off 1 base at V and 13 bases at J, with 14 bases between the two ends. The V gene's germline CDR1 is SGHDN and CDR2 FVKESK. There are 13 residues in the CDR3. The CDR3 DNA reads as TGTGCCAGCAGCCAAGTTCCGGTGGCTGCCCAGTTCTTC. Translated, it gives CASSQVPVAAQFF.

CDR3 protein: CASSLAGYQETQYF. CDR3 sequence (DNA): TGTGCCAGCAGCCTAGCGGGGTACCAAGAGACCCAGTACTTC. The chain is built from TRBV28 and TRBJ2-5; 9 bases are a match to TRBD2. The J segment lost 0 bases and the V segment lost 6 bases, leaving 2 bases of the junction unmatched. The CDR3 spans 14 residues. Germline loops: CDR1 MDHEN, CDR2 SYDVKM.

As regards this clonotype: A much larger clone is a single base away; this may be a read error. The CDR3 region has the DNA TGTGCCAGCAGCCATCAGGATCACTACCCCAGGGACTACGAGCAGTACGTC. As protein: CASSHQDHYPRDYEQYV. The V call is TRBV14, the J call TRBJ2-7, with D possibly matching TRBD1 (5 bases). Germline values: CDR1 SGHDN, CDR2 FVKESK. The CDR3 contains 17 residues. Trimming pared 3 bases from V and 3 bases from J, leaving 21 bases between.

V is TRBV4-3 and J is TRBJ1-3, with no clear D. The germline V gene encodes CDR1 LGHNA and CDR2 YSLEER. This CDR3 comprises 17 residues. Trimming left V 1 base short and J 0 bases short, with 13 bases between. The CDR3 region is CASSQGAARRSGNTIYF. CDR3 nucleotides: TGCGCCAGCAGCCAAGGGGCGGCCAGGCGCTCTGGAAACACCATATATTTT.

The J gene is TRBJ2-3, the V gene TRBV20-1, with 11 bases aligning to TRBD2. The germline gives CDR1 DFQATT, CDR2 SNEGSKA (reference sequence). After removal of 3 bases from V and 0 bases from J, the junction contained 2 bases not matched to a gene. This CDR3 is built from 15 residues. The CDR3: CSARGLAASTDTQYF. The CDR3, as DNA: TGCAGTGCTAGGGGACTAGCGGCTAGCACAGATACGCAGTATTTT.

The chain couples TRBV15 to TRBJ1-1; D perhaps matches TRBD1 (5 bases). The CDR3 has 14 residues. V lost 1 base, J lost 4 bases, and 10 bases lay in between. Germline V gives CDR1 LNHNV, CDR2 YYDKDF (reference sequence). For the CDR3, the DNA is TGTGCCACCAGCAGAGGGGAGGGGCCCACTGAAGCTTTCTTT. Protein sequence: CATSRGEGPTEAFF.

This clonotype qualifies as medium-sized. V usage is TRBV20-1 and J usage is TRBJ1-5, with D possibly being TRBD1 (5 bases). Germline-derived CDR1 and CDR2 are DFQATT and SNEGSKA (reference sequence). This CDR3 comprises 13 residues. V was clipped by 4 bases and J by 6 bases, with 13 bases between them. The CDR3 loop is CSAIPGGSQPQHF. CDR3 nucleotides: TGCAGTGCTATACCTGGGGGATCTCAGCCCCAGCATTTT.

The J gene is TRBJ1-5, the V gene TRBV25-1, with 8 bases matching TRBD1. Unmatched junction bases numbered 10, after V lost 10 bases and J lost 2 bases. CDR1 and CDR2 (germline): MGHDK, SYGVNS. This CDR3 comprises 15 residues. DNA of the CDR3: TGTGCCACACTAACTCAGGGGGCCCGCAATCAGCCCCAGCATTTT. As protein: CATLTQGARNQPQHF.

This clonotype is deemed medium-sized. The chain carries TRBV20-1 and TRBJ2-3; possible D gene TRBD2, 6 bases. Germline V gives CDR1 DFQATT, CDR2 SNEGSKA (reference sequence). This CDR3 is built from 16 residues. V lost 5 bases to trimming and J lost 4 bases, with 22 bases between them. The CDR3 DNA reads TGCAGTGCTCAGAGTGGGACGGAGGGATCCCCAGATACGCAGTATTTT. Translating it yields CSAQSGTEGSPDTQYF.

This clonotype has at least ten counts. The V gene is TRBV5-8, the J gene TRBJ2-7; D is possibly TRBD1 (6 bases). Trimming removed 5 bases at V and 6 bases at J, with 18 bases between. There are 14 residues in the CDR3. The germline V gene encodes CDR1 SGHTS and CDR2 YDEGEE. The CDR3 nucleotides are TGTGCCAGCAGGCGCTCTTCAGGGGCCATCGAGCAGTACTTC. Amino acid sequence: CASRRSSGAIEQYF.

This chain links TRBV24-1 with TRBJ2-2; 8 nucleotides match TRBD1. The CDR3 totals 14 residues. J gave up 5 bases and V 6 bases, and 4 bases lay outside the gene matches. Germline V CDR1 and CDR2: KGHDR, SFDVKD. CDR3 residues: CATSQGALTGELFF. The CDR3 region has the DNA TGTGCCACCAGTCAGGGGGCGCTTACCGGGGAGCTGTTTTTT.

This clonotype was counted a few times. This CDR3 is CASGMTGATRFTEAFF. The CDR3 nucleotides read TGTGCCAGCGGAATGACAGGGGCCACACGATTCACTGAAGCTTTCTTT. The chain recombines TRBV28 with TRBJ1-1, with TRBD1 identical over 8 bases. Germline CDR1 reads MDHEN; CDR2 reads SYDVKM. This CDR3 comprises 16 residues. With V trimmed by 8 bases and J by 4 bases, 15 bases remained unmatched.

V and J are TRBV2 and TRBJ2-2; TRBD2 is a possible D gene (6 bases). Germline V lookup: CDR1 SNHLY, CDR2 FYNNEI. The CDR3 is made up of 15 amino acids. The V end lost 3 bases, the J end lost 5 bases, and 13 bases lay between the germline ends. CDR3 sequence: CASSERRGRTGELFF. The CDR3 coding sequence is TGTGCCAGCAGTGAGCGGCGAGGGAGGACCGGGGAGCTGTTTTTT.

Details on this clonotype: A much larger clonotype is one base distant, so this may be a read error. The chain is built from TRBV5-4 and TRBJ2-1, with 8 bases matching TRBD2. This CDR3 spans 15 amino acids. The germline CDR1 and CDR2 sequences are SGHNT and YYREEE (reference sequence). The CDR3 sequence is CASRTSGGSYYEQFF. In nucleotides, the CDR3 is TGTGCCAGCAGGACAAGCGGGGGCTCCTACTATGAGCAGTTCTTC.

This clonotype ranks as medium-sized. The chain joins TRBV2 to TRBJ2-7; weak D call: TRBD2 (7 bases). This CDR3 comprises 13 residues. CDR1 and CDR2 (germline): SNHLY, FYNNEI. V shed 4 bases and J shed 6 bases, with 13 bases lying between them. CDR3 loop: CASSGGGQVEQYF. DNA for the CDR3: TGTGCCAGCAGTGGGGGGGGGCAGGTCGAGCAGTACTTC.

A remark on this clonotype: Relative to the germline gene, one junction end is altered; a read error may explain this. The J gene is TRBJ2-7, the V gene TRBV6-2 or TRBV6-3, with 11 bases lining up with TRBD1. The CDR3 consists of 12 residues. Germline values: CDR1 MNHEY, CDR2 SVGEGT. The CDR3 spells CASSYPMGQGDF. In DNA form, the CDR3 reads TGTGCCAGCAGTTACCCCATGGGACAGGGGGACTTC.

This clonotype was found many times. The gene calls are TRBV12-3 or TRBV12-4 and TRBJ2-2; 9 bases are shared with TRBD2. The CDR3 is 16 residues long. J was trimmed by 4 bases and V by 5 bases; bases with no gene match: 8. The CDR3 sequence is CASSLRTSVITGELFF. CDR3 sequence (DNA): TGTGCCAGCAGTCTTAGGACTAGCGTCATCACCGGGGAGCTGTTTTTT.